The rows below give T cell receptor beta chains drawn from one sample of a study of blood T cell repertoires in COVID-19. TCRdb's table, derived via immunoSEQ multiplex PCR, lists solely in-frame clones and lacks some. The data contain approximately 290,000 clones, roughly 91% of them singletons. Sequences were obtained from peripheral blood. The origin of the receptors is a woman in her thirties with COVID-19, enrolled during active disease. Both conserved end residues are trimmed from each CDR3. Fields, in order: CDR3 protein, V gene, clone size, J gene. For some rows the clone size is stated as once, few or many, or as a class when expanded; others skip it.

CDR3: ASSLAGTGVEKLF
V: TRBV5-1
size: -
J: TRBJ1-4

CDR3: ASSLGSNEQF
V: TRBV7-9
size: -
J: TRBJ2-1

CDR3: ASSAQGTPSGANVLT
V: TRBV21-1
size: few
J: TRBJ2-6

CDR3: SVEDPLRRYNEQF
V: TRBV29-1
size: -
J: TRBJ2-1

CDR3: ASTPWSAETQY
V: TRBV5-6
size: -
J: TRBJ2-5

CDR3: ASSLIINRDRVMNTEAF
V: TRBV5-1
size: -
J: TRBJ1-1

CDR3: ASPPGGMNTEAF
V: TRBV18
size: -
J: TRBJ1-1

CDR3: ASSSYGQNSPLH
V: TRBV11-2
size: -
J: TRBJ1-6

CDR3: ASSNPRKGREQY
V: TRBV11-2
size: -
J: TRBJ2-7

CDR3: ASSAFDSSSKNSPLH
V: TRBV18
size: -
J: TRBJ1-6

CDR3: ASSYDPPGQGEAF
V: TRBV5-4
size: -
J: TRBJ1-1